What follows describes a single T cell receptor beta chain. What it binds is not known. CDR3 length: 13 amino acids. V lost 8 bases, J lost 4 bases, and 11 bases lay in between. Preparation of the TCRbeta library involved a method that used unique molecular identifiers. Using its own MiXCR run on the PCR reads, TCRdb lists one record per CDR3 protein. The profile shows about 980,000 distinct CDR3 sequences, about 29% of them singletons. The source of the sample is a study of T-cell reconstitution after alpha-beta-depleted transplantation in children. Findings and caveats of the study: The origin of alpha-beta T cells about two months after transplant was reportedly several hundred expanded graft clones. Surviving recipient T cells and thymic progenitors underlay high day-60 TCRbeta diversity in some patients.

The origin of this receptor is a boy under two years old who had a stem cell transplant for SCID, so the T cells may come from the graft donor. The V and J genes are TRBV12-3 or TRBV12-4 and TRBJ2-2; the D is unclear. Specimen: PBMCs, mostly from graft donor cells, collected 360 days after TCRalphabeta/CD19-depleted stem cell transplant. The CDR3 here is CASGLVVTGELFF. DNA for the CDR3: TGTGCCAGCGGCCTGGTTGTCACCGGGGAGCTGTTTTTT.